The clone carrying this TCR beta chain was picked up one time. CDR1 and CDR2 (germline): SGHNT, YYREEE (reference sequence). The V end was cut by 0 bases, the J end by 4 bases, with 10 bases between. The CDR3 extends over 14 amino acids. This record comes from a study of blood T cell repertoires in COVID-19. Study information: From the United States, Italy and Spain came samples of acute and convalescent COVID-19. T cells, B-cell-depleted T cells, or PBMCs provided the cDNA or gDNA that served as material.

Study processing details: Reference gene primer amplification yielded estimated nucleated cell counts. Using immunoSEQ multiplex PCR, the repertoire was profiled, and TCRdb retains in-frame clones only, with some absent. V and J calls and clone size are as listed in that table; D and trimming were resolved from the DNA. The sample includes about 140,000 clones, 70% to 90% of them seen just once. The sequence derives from a woman of 80 years or more with acute or convalescent COVID-19. The chain couples TRBV5-4 to TRBJ1-1; no clear D gene. Sequenced input: peripheral blood. The CDR3: CASSLVGSSTEAFF. In DNA, the CDR3 is TGTGCCAGCAGCTTGGTTGGGTCTAGCACTGAAGCTTTCTTT. Variable domain in full (rest from reference TRBV5-4 and TRBJ1-1): ETGVTQSPTHLIKTRGQQVTLRCSSQSGHNTVSWYQQALGQGPQFIFQYYREEENGRGNFPPRFSGLQFPNYSSELNVNALELDDSALYLCASSLVGSSTEAFFGQGTRLTVV.